This TCR beta chain was sequenced for a study of blood T cells in healthy people across ages. Study-level points and caveats: The diversity estimates, figures obtained from one million T cells, were considered underestimates.

In germline, CDR1 is MNHEY, CDR2 SMNVEV (reference sequence). V was trimmed by 3 bases and J by 4 bases, leaving 18 bases between them. This CDR3 has 16 residues. A word on this clonotype: Its antigen is undetermined.

A second PCR of 7 to 11 cycles used a sample-barcoded 5' primer and a J-beta primer mix. TCRdb recomputed calls from the 5' RACE reads with MiXCR, one row per CDR3 protein. Of about 720,000 distinct CDR3 sequences listed, around a quarter are singletons. The same sample was also used in a study of T cells of mothers and their children. As reported in that work: Barcodes and 2-4 random nucleotides were added by M1S in the second PCR. For each mother, over 8 million TCR beta CDR3 reads were obtained, and for each child, around 3.1 million.

Sequenced: blood. The sequence derives from a boy aged 5-17 years in good health. V is TRBV27 and J is TRBJ1-1; maybe TRBD1 (6 bases). In nucleotides, the CDR3 is TGTGCCAGCAGTTTGGGGACACGGGTGGCGGGCACTGAAGCTTTCTTT. Translated: CASSLGTRVAGTEAFF.